This T cell receptor (beta chain) was documented in a study of HIV-infected patients and healthy controls. About 450 ng RNA was reverse transcribed with alpha and beta constant-region primers. Separate chain-specific third strand synthesis with multiplexing indices produced the alpha and beta libraries. TCRdb re-called the 5' RACE reads through MiXCR, storing one row per CDR3 protein. The repertoire holds fewer than 25,000 distinct CDR3 sequences, with 8.9% as singletons. Study-level points and caveats: Study cohorts differed slightly in age and sex, but this did not explain diversity differences.

Germline V gives CDR1 MNHEY, CDR2 SVGAGI. The CDR3 length is 15 residues. The V segment lost 8 bases and the J segment 8 bases; nucleotides outside the gene matches: 12. A remark on this clonotype: Antigen: not known.

All unsorted peripheral T cells were captured because whole blood was used without fractionation. The chain carries TRBV6-5 and TRBJ2-1; 10 nucleotides align to TRBD2. The sequencing input was blood. The receptor was derived from an adult in good health. The CDR3, as DNA: TGTGCCAGCGGACAGACGGGAGGACTAGCGGATGAGCAGTTCTTC. Residues: CASGQTGGLADEQFF.